This TCR beta chain was obtained from a study of blood T cell repertoires in COVID-19. Study information: Nucleic acid was either cDNA or gDNA, and it came from T cells, B-cell-depleted T cells, or PBMCs.

The protocol was immunoSEQ multiplex PCR, while the TCRdb copy is restricted to in-frame clones and leaves out a portion. The data show hundreds of thousands of clones, roughly nine tenths seen once. The TCR comes from a man in his 60s who had recovered from COVID-19. The sequenced material came from PBMCs or T cells enriched from blood (not recorded which).

The CDR3, as DNA: TGTGCCAGCACCCCCGGACAGACCCGTGTCGCTGAAGCTTTCTTT. This gives the protein CASTPGQTRVAEAFF. The chain combines TRBV6-5 with TRBJ1-1; possible D gene TRBD1, 6 bases. V was cut by 7 bases and J by 6 bases, with 21 bases left in between. The CDR3 totals 15 residues. In germline, CDR1 is MNHEY, CDR2 SVGAGI.